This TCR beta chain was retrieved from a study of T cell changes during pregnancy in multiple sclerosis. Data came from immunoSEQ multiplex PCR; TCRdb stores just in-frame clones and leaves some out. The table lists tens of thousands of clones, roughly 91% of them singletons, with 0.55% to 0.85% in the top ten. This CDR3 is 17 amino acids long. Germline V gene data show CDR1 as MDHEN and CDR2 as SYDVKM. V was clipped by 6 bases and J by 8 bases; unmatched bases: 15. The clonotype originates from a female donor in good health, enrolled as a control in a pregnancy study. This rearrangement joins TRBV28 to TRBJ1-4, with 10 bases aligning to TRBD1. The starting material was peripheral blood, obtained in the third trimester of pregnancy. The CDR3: CASRPRGTGARGEKLFF. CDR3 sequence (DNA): TGTGCCAGCAGACCCCGAGGGACAGGGGCCCGTGGGGAAAAACTGTTTTTT.